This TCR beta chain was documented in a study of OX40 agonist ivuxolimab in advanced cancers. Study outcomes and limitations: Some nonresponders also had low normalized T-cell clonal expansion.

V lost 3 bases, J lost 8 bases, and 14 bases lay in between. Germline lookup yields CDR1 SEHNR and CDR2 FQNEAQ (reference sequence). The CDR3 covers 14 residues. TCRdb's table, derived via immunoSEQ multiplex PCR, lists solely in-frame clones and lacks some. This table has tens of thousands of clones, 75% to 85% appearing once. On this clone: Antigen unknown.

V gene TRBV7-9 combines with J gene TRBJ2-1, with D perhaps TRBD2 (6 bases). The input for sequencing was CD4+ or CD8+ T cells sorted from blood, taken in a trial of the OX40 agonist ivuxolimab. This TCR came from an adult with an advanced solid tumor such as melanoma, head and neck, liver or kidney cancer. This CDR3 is CASSLGGTADEQFF. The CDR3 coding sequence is TGTGCCAGCAGCTTGGGCGGGACCGCCGATGAGCAGTTCTTC.